This T cell receptor beta chain was obtained from a study of cytomegalovirus exposure and HLA in healthy donors. A note on this clone: Its antigen remains unknown.

Study results and caveats: Reported findings show TCR beta sequences accurately forecast HLA-A and HLA-B alleles in most subjects. Indistinguishable V segments, including TRBV6-2 and TRBV6-3, were excluded. Altogether, 160 or so TCR beta chains were recorded as cytomegalovirus-associated.

PCR involved 60 Vbeta and 13 Jbeta primers. Original data processing: Later analysis identified some 88 million unique TCR beta chains, approximately 11 million shared. TCRdb keeps only in-frame clones here, not all; method: immunoSEQ multiplex PCR. Clone size and V and J calls were adopted from that table, with D and trimming inferred from the DNA. The repertoire holds about 150,000 clones, with more than 70% as singletons. The V gene lost 6 bases and the J gene lost 2 bases, with 12 bases spanning the gap. From germline, CDR1 is MNHEY and CDR2 SMNVEV (reference sequence). There are 14 residues in the CDR3.

The origin of this receptor is a woman aged 40-49 years in good health and CMV-seropositive. Sample: PBMCs. V is TRBV27 and J is TRBJ2-3, with D possibly TRBD1 on 6 matching bases. The CDR3 reads CASRGTPDTDTQYF. The CDR3 nucleotides are TGTGCCAGCAGGGGGACACCAGACACAGATACGCAGTATTTT.